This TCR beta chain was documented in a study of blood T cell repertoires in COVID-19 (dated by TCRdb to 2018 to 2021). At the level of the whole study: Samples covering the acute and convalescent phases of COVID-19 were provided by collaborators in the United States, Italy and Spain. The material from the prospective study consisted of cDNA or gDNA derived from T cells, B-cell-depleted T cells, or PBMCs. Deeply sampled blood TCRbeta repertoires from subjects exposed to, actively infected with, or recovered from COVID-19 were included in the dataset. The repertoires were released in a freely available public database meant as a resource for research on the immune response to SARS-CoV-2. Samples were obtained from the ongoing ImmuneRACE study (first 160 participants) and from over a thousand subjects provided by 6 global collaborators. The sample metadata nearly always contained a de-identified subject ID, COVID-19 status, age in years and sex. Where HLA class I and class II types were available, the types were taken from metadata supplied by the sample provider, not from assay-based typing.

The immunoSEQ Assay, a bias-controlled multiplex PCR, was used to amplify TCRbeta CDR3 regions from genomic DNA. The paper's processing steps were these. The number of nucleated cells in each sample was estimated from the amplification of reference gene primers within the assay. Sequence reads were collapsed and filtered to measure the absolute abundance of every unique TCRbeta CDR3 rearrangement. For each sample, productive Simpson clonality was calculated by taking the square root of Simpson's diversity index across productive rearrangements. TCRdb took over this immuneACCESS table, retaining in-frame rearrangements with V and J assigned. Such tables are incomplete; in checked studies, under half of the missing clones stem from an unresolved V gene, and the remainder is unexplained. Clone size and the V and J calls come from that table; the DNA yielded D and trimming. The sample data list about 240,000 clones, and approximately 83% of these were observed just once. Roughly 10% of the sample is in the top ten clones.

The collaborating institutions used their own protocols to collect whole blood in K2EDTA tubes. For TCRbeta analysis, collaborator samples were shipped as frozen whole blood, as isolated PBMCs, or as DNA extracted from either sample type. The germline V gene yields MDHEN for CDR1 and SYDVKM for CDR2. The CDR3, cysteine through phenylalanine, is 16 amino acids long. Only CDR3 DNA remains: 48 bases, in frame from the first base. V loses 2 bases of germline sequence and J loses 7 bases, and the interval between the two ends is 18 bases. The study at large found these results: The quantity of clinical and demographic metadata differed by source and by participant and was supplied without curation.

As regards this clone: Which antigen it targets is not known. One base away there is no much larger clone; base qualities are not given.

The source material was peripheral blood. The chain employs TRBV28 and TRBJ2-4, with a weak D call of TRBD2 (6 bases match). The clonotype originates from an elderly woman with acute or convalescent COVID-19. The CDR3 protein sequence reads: CASSLGSGSRSNIQYF. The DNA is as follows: TGTGCCAGCAGTTTAGGATCCGGGAGTCGGTCGAACATTCAGTACTTC.